The 30 T cell receptor beta chains listed next were all sequenced from one sample in a study of blood T cell repertoires in COVID-19. Assay: immunoSEQ multiplex PCR; the TCRdb copy retains only in-frame clones and omits some. The sample includes around 250,000 clones, more than 70% of them seen just once. The sample comprised PBMCs or T cells enriched from blood (not recorded which). These receptors all come from a woman aged 50 to 60 who had recovered from COVID-19.

The V gene is TRBV5-6, the J gene TRBJ1-2; D perhaps matches TRBD1 (6 bases). The CDR3 has 14 amino acids. V dropped 0 bases and J dropped 8 bases, with 14 bases sitting between them. Looked up from germline, CDR1 is SGHDT and CDR2 is YYEEEE. The CDR3 bases are TGTGCCAGCAGCTTGGTATCGAGAGGGGGAGGCTACACCTTC. It is translated as CASSLVSRGGGYTF.

This clone is a singleton in its sample. The V call is TRBV7-9, the J call TRBJ2-3, with 9 bases that match TRBD2. V trimming: 3 bases; J trimming: 3 bases; junction bases outside the gene matches: 10. CDR1 and CDR2 (germline): SEHNR, FQNEAQ (reference sequence). This CDR3 comprises 17 residues. CDR3 bases: TGTGCCAGCAGCTTCGGGGAGCGGGAGGTTTATACAGATACGCAGTATTTT. Amino acids: CASSFGEREVYTDTQYF.

The chain carries TRBV5-8 and TRBJ2-3; no definite D call. V was cut by 5 bases and J by 6 bases, with 10 bases left in between. The CDR3 is made up of 12 amino acids. Germline-derived CDR1 and CDR2 are SGHTS and YDEGEE. CDR3 sequence reads: CASSSFGDTQYF. The CDR3 DNA reads TGTGCCAGCAGTTCTTTCGGTGATACGCAGTATTTT.

The chain joins TRBV4-3 to TRBJ2-2; D may be TRBD2 (5 bases). The germline gives CDR1 LGHNA, CDR2 YSLEER. Trimming took off 3 bases at V and 6 bases at J, with 14 bases between the two ends. This CDR3 is built from 15 residues. The CDR3, as DNA: TGCGCCAGCAGCCATGCGGGCCTAGGGCCCGGGGAGCTGTTTTTT. It yields the protein CASSHAGLGPGELFF.

The chain joins TRBV18 to TRBJ1-3; D uncertain. CDR1 is KGHSH, CDR2 LQKENI, per germline. V was clipped by 3 bases and J by 0 bases, with 15 bases between them. The CDR3 extends over 17 amino acids. The CDR3 coding sequence is TGTGCCAGCTCACCCGAGCGCCCCTGGAGCTCTGGAAACACCATATATTTT. Its protein is CASSPERPWSSGNTIYF.

This chain connects TRBV6-1 to TRBJ2-1; D perhaps matches TRBD1 (6 bases). With 1 base removed from V and 8 bases from J, the gap between germline ends came to 12 bases. The CDR3 sequence is 14 residues long. Per germline, CDR1 MNHNS and CDR2 SASEGT. DNA of the CDR3: TGTGCCAGCAGTGAAGTGGGGGCGCGGGATGAGCAGTTCTTC. This encodes CASSEVGARDEQFF.

This rearrangement joins TRBV11-3 to TRBJ1-1, with D unclear. The V and J ends lost 5 bases and 1 base respectively, with 14 bases between them. This CDR3 comprises 15 residues. The germline CDR1 and CDR2 sequences are SGHNT and YENEEA. CDR3 loop: CASSPAGGRNTEAFF. The CDR3 coding sequence is TGTGCCAGCAGCCCCGCGGGTGGTAGGAACACTGAAGCTTTCTTT.

The chain combines TRBV7-9 with TRBJ1-1; the D gene is possibly TRBD1 (6 bases). Per the germline V gene, CDR1 is SEHNR and CDR2 is FQNEAQ (reference sequence). The V gene lost 1 base and the J gene lost 3 bases, with 9 bases spanning the gap. The CDR3 runs to 14 residues. The CDR3 DNA reads as TGTGCCAGCAGCTTAGATGGGGGCTACACTGAAGCTTTCTTT. Protein sequence: CASSLDGGYTEAFF.

This clone was recorded once. The genes are TRBV30 and TRBJ1-1; 8 bases fit TRBD1. There are 16 residues in the CDR3. V trimming: 2 bases; J trimming: 3 bases; junction bases outside the gene matches: 11. Per germline, CDR1 GTSNPN and CDR2 SVGIG (reference sequence). The CDR3 loop is CAWSPRQGKADTEAFF. The DNA of the CDR3 is TGTGCCTGGAGTCCGAGACAGGGGAAAGCTGACACTGAAGCTTTCTTT.

The CDR3 sequence: CASSFRRLMISNQPQHF. In DNA, the CDR3 is TGTGCCAGCAGCTTCCGCCGACTGATGATTAGCAATCAGCCCCAGCATTTT. This sequence joins TRBV7-8 and TRBJ1-5; D is uncertain. Looked up from germline, CDR1 is SGHVS and CDR2 is FQNEAQ. Deletions cut 3 bases from V and 0 bases from J, with 15 bases between. The CDR3 runs 17 residues.

This clone has just a few counts. CDR3 residues: CASSPTRLLHEQYF. CDR3 nucleotide sequence: TGTGCCAGCAGCCCGACTCGTCTCCTCCACGAGCAGTACTTC. This chain connects TRBV13 to TRBJ2-7; D is ambiguous. The V gene lost 5 bases and the J gene lost 5 bases, with 16 bases spanning the gap. Germline lookup yields CDR1 PRHDT and CDR2 FYEKMQ (reference sequence). The CDR3 is 14 residues long.

The V gene is TRBV11-1, the J gene TRBJ1-1; a weak D match, TRBD1 (6 bases). CDR3 size: 13 residues. The V end was cut by 4 bases, the J end by 1 base, with 7 bases between. CDR1 is SGHAT, CDR2 FQDESV, per germline (reference sequence). The CDR3 spells CASSWDTNTEAFF. The CDR3 DNA follows: TGTGCCAGCAGCTGGGACACGAACACTGAAGCTTTCTTT.

The rearrangement uses TRBV2 and TRBJ1-6; TRBD1 agrees at 9 bases. The germline CDR1 and CDR2 sequences are SNHLY and FYNNEI. The CDR3 runs to 18 residues. The V and J ends lost 3 bases and 8 bases, in that order; junction bases with no gene match: 14. CDR3 region: CASSEGQGVWVTDSPLHF. The CDR3 DNA sequence: TGTGCCAGCAGTGAGGGACAGGGTGTCTGGGTAACGGATTCACCCCTCCACTTT.

The chain uses TRBV11-3 and TRBJ2-7; D remains unclear. Trimming took 5 bases from V and 1 from J, leaving 12 bases between them. Germline V CDR1 and CDR2: SGHNT, YENEEA. The CDR3 is made up of 14 amino acids. CDR3 loop: CASSVTRESYEQYF. The DNA for the CDR3 is TGTGCCAGCAGCGTCACGCGTGAATCCTACGAGCAGTACTTC. The variable domain in full, completed from reference TRBV11-3 and TRBJ2-7, reads EAGVVQSPRYKIIEKKQPVAFWCNPISGHNTLYWYLQNLGQGPELLIRYENEEAVDDSQLPKDRFSAERLKGVDSTLKIQPAELGDSAVYLCASSVTRESYEQYFGPGTRLTVT.

J is TRBJ1-2 and V is TRBV7-2, with unresolved D. This CDR3 has 11 amino acids. Germline V gene sequence: CDR1 SGHTA, CDR2 FQGNSA. Trimming took 6 bases from V and 13 from J, leaving 15 bases between them. CDR3 sequence: CASSLFEGTTF. In nucleotides, the CDR3 is TGTGCCAGCAGTCTCTTCGAGGGAACCACCTTC.

The CDR3 bases are TGTGCCAGCTCACCCGACAGAAACACCATATATTTT. This gives the protein CASSPDRNTIYF. The chain has TRBV18 and TRBJ1-3; D is unresolved. V was pared by 3 bases and J by 5 bases, with 5 bases between. Germline CDR1 is KGHSH and CDR2 is LQKENI. The CDR3 has 12 amino acids.

The chain carries TRBV29-1 and TRBJ2-3, with D possibly being TRBD2 (7 bases). Trimming removed 5 bases from V and 2 bases from J, with 14 bases in between. The CDR3 has 14 amino acids. Germline V gene sequence: CDR1 SQVTM, CDR2 ANQGSEA. CDR3 region: CSVRRGGDTDTQYF. The CDR3 DNA reads TGCAGCGTTCGAAGGGGGGGAGACACAGATACGCAGTATTTT.

This chain joins TRBV19 and TRBJ2-7; 10 positions agree with TRBD1. CDR1 and CDR2 from the germline V gene are LNHDA and SQIVND (reference sequence). This CDR3 has 15 residues. Unmatched junction bases numbered 6, after V lost 3 bases and J lost 4 bases. The CDR3 sequence: CASSIAGQGIYEQYF. In DNA, the CDR3 is TGTGCCAGTAGTATTGCGGGACAGGGGATTTACGAGCAGTACTTC.

This clone was observed once. The chain employs TRBV14 and TRBJ2-5; possible D gene TRBD1, 5 bases. This CDR3 comprises 13 residues. Germline V CDR1 and CDR2: SGHDN, FVKESK. The V gene lost 5 bases and the J gene lost 2 bases, with 9 bases spanning the gap. The CDR3 spells CASSGDRQETQYF. The CDR3 DNA reads TGTGCCAGCAGCGGCGACAGACAAGAGACCCAGTACTTC.

The genes are TRBV6-5 and TRBJ2-5; TRBD2 agrees at 7 bases. This CDR3 is 15 amino acids long. Germline assignment: CDR1 MNHEY and CDR2 SVGAGI. The J segment lost 7 bases and the V segment lost 10 bases, leaving 18 bases of the junction unmatched. This CDR3 reads CATTKPGLLLRTQYF. CDR3 bases: TGTGCCACAACAAAACCGGGACTACTCCTTAGGACCCAGTACTTC.

The DNA for the CDR3 is TGTGCCAGCAGCTTGACTAGCGGGGGTACAGATACGCAGTATTTT. Translated: CASSLTSGGTDTQYF. The chain carries TRBV5-6 and TRBJ2-3; 11 nucleotides agree with TRBD2. Germline V gene data show CDR1 as SGHDT and CDR2 as YYEEEE. The CDR3 is made up of 15 amino acids. V lost 1 base and J lost 3; bases outside the gene matches: 1.

The V gene is TRBV4-1, the J gene TRBJ2-3; 14 bases align to TRBD2. The V segment lost 3 bases and the J segment 1 base; nucleotides outside the gene matches: 0. The germline V gene encodes CDR1 MGHRA and CDR2 YSYEKL. The CDR3 is 16 amino acids. The CDR3 DNA reads TGCGCCAGCAGCCAGGGACTAGCGGGGGGCACAGATACGCAGTATTTT. As protein: CASSQGLAGGTDTQYF.

V usage is TRBV7-2 and J usage is TRBJ2-5, with D possibly being TRBD2 (6 bases). The CDR3 is 16 amino acids. The germline V gene has CDR1 SGHTA and CDR2 FQGNSA. V was cut by 1 base and J by 1 base, with 13 bases left in between. CDR3 sequence (DNA): TGTGCCAGCAGCTTAGTTGCGGGGTTGAGCCAAGAGACCCAGTACTTC. Amino acid sequence: CASSLVAGLSQETQYF.

V is TRBV6-1 and J is TRBJ2-7, with D perhaps TRBD1 (6 bases). The V gene lost 8 bases and the J gene lost 2 bases, with 13 bases spanning the gap. This CDR3 has 13 residues. CDR1 MNHNS and CDR2 SASEGT come from the germline V gene. In DNA form, the CDR3 reads TGTGCCAGCGGGGGCAGGGGCGCCTACGAGCAGTACTTC. Amino acid sequence: CASGGRGAYEQYF.

This clone was counted between two and nine times. The genes are TRBV7-2 and TRBJ1-2; D gene uncertain. Germline V gene lookup returns CDR1 SGHTA and CDR2 FQGNSA. This CDR3 is built from 13 residues. Trimming stripped 5 bases from V and 6 bases from J, with 13 bases between. CDR3 sequence reads: CASSTYQFDGYTF. The CDR3 nucleotides read TGTGCCAGCAGCACCTACCAATTTGATGGCTACACCTTC.

The V gene is TRBV15, the J gene TRBJ1-3; 8 bases line up with TRBD1. The CDR3 contains 14 residues. CDR1 and CDR2 from the germline V gene are LNHNV and YYDKDF (reference sequence). J gave up 5 bases and V 5 bases, and 5 bases lay outside the gene matches. The CDR3 nucleotides read TGTGCCACCAGCCCAGGGGGCGTTAGAAACACCATATATTTT. It yields the protein CATSPGGVRNTIYF. Complete variable domain (other parts from reference TRBV15 and TRBJ1-3): DAMVIQNPRYQVTQFGKPVTLSCSQTLNHNVMYWYQQKSSQAPKLLFHYYDKDFNNEADTPDNFQSRRPNTSFCFLDIRSPGLGDTAMYLCATSPGGVRNTIYFGEGSWLTVV.

The V gene is TRBV30, the J gene TRBJ2-1, with D possibly matching TRBD2 (7 bases). This CDR3 region has 13 residues. Deletions cut 7 bases from V and 9 bases from J, with 19 bases between. The V gene's germline CDR1 is GTSNPN and CDR2 SVGIG (reference sequence). The DNA for the CDR3 is TGTGCCTTTCTTCCGGGGAGGGGGGTTGAGCAGTTCTTC. Amino acids: CAFLPGRGVEQFF.

The gene calls are TRBV3-1 (or the pseudogene TRBV3-2) and TRBJ1-6; D gene unclear. CDR1 LGHDT and CDR2 YNNKEL come from the germline V gene (reference sequence). The CDR3 is made up of 19 amino acids. The V gene lost 0 bases and the J gene lost 2 bases, with 17 bases spanning the gap. CDR3 sequence reads: CASSQEVRHEKAYNSPLHF. In nucleotides, the CDR3 is TGTGCCAGCAGCCAAGAGGTGCGACATGAGAAAGCCTATAATTCACCCCTCCACTTT.

The rearrangement links TRBV27 to TRBJ1-1, with a weak D call TRBD1 (5 bases). This CDR3 has 18 amino acids. V was trimmed by 0 bases and J by 2 bases, leaving 19 bases between them. Per germline, CDR1 MNHEY and CDR2 SMNVEV (reference sequence). This chain's CDR3 is CASSLSAGIASPNTEAFF. In DNA form, the CDR3 reads TGTGCCAGCAGTTTATCAGCAGGGATAGCCTCCCCAAACACTGAAGCTTTCTTT.

The chain employs TRBV11-2 and TRBJ2-7, with TRBD2 identical over 7 bases. The CDR3 has 15 residues. V shed 7 bases and J 1 base; nucleotides not matched to a gene: 10. Germline V CDR1 and CDR2: SGHAT, FQNNGV. The CDR3, as DNA: TGTGCCAGCACCACCCGGCCTAGCGGATCCTACGAGCAGTACTTC. Amino acid sequence: CASTTRPSGSYEQYF.